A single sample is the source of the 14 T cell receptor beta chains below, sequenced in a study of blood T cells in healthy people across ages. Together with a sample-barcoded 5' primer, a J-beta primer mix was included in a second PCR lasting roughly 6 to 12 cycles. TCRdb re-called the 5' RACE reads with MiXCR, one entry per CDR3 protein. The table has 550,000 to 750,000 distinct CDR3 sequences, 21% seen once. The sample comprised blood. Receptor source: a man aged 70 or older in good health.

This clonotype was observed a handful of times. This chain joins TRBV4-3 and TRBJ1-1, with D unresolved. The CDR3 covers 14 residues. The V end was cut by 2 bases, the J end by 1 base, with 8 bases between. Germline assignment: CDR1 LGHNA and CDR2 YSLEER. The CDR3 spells CASSQYEGNTEAFF. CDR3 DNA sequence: TGCGCCAGCAGCCAATATGAGGGGAACACTGAAGCTTTCTTT.

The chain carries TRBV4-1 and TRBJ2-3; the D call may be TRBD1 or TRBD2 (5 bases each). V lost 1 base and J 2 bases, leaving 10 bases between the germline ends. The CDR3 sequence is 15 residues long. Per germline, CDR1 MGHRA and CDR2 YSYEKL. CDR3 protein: CASSQAGASTDTQYF. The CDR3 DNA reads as TGCGCCAGCAGCCAAGCCGGGGCCTCCACAGATACGCAGTATTTT.

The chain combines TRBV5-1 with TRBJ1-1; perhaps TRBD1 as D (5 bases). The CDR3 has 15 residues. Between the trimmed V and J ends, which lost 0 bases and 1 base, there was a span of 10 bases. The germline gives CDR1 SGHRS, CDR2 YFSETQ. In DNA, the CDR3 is TGCGCCAGCAGCTTGGGGGACCGGCAGAACACTGAAGCTTTCTTT. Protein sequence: CASSLGDRQNTEAFF.

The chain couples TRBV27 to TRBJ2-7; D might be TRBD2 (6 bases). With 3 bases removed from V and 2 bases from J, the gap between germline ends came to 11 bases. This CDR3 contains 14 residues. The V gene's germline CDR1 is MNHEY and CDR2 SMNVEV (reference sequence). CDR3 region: CASSLAGRPYEQYF. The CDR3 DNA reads TGTGCCAGCAGTTTGGCGGGACGGCCCTACGAGCAGTACTTC.

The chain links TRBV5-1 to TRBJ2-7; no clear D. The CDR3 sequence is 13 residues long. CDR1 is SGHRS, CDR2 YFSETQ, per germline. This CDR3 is CADLGLNNYEQYF. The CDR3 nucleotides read TGCGCAGACTTGGGTCTGAACAACTACGAGCAGTACTTC.

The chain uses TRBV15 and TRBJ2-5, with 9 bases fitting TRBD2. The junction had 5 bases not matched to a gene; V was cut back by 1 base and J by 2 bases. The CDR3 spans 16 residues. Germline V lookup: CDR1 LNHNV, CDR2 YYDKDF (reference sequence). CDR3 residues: CATSRVGTSSQETQYF. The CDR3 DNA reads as TGTGCCACCAGCAGAGTAGGGACTAGCTCTCAAGAGACCCAGTACTTC. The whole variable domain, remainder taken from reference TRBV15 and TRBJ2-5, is DAMVIQNPRYQVTQFGKPVTLSCSQTLNHNVMYWYQQKSSQAPKLLFHYYDKDFNNEADTPDNFQSRRPNTSFCFLDIRSPGLGDTAMYLCATSRVGTSSQETQYFGPGTRLLVL.

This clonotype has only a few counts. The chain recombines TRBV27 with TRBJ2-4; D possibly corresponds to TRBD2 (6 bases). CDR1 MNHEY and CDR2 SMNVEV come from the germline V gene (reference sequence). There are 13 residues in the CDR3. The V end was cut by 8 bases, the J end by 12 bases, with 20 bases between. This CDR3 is CASSPGTGQNQYF. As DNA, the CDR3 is TGTGCCAGCTCTCCCGGGACTGGCCAGAATCAGTACTTC.

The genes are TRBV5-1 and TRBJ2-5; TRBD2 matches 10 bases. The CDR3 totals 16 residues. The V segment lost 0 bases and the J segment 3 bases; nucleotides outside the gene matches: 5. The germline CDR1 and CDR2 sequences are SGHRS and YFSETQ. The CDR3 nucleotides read TGCGCCAGCAGCTTGGATGCTAGCGGGAGCAAAGAGACCCAGTACTTC. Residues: CASSLDASGSKETQYF.

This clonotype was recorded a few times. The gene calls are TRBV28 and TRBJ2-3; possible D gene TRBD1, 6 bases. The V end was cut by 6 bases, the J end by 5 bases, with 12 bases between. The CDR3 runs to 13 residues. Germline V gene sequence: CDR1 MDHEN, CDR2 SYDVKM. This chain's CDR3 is CASRTPGVDTQYF. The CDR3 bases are TGTGCCAGCAGGACCCCAGGGGTAGATACGCAGTATTTT.

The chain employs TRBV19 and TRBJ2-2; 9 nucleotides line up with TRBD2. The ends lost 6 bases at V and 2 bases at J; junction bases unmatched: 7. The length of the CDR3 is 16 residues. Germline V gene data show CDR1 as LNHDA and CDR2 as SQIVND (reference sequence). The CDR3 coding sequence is TGTGCCAGTAGCACAAAGACTAGCGGTAACACCGGGGAGCTGTTTTTT. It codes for CASSTKTSGNTGELFF.

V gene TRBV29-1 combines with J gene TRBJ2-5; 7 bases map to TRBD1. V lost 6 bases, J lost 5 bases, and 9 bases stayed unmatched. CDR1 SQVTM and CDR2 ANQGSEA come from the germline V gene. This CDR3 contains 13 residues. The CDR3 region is CSVATGIGETQYF. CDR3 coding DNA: TGCAGCGTCGCGACAGGGATTGGGGAGACCCAGTACTTC. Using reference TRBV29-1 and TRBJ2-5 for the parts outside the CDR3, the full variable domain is SAVISQKPSRDICQRGTSLTIQCQVDSQVTMMFWYRQQPGQSLTLIATANQGSEATYESGFVIDKFPISRPNLTFSTLTVSNMSPEDSSIYLCSVATGIGETQYFGPGTRLLVL.

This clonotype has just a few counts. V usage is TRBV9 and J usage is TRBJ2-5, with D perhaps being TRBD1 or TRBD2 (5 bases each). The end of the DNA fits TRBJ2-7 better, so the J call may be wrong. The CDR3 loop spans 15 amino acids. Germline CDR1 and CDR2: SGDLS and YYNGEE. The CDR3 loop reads CASSPGTHPRAEQYF. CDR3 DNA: TGTGCCAGCAGCCCCGGGACCCACCCTAGGGCCGAGCAGTACTTC.

The CDR3: CASSPDRGVYNEQFF. The CDR3 DNA is TGTGCCAGCAGCCCAGACAGGGGGGTTTACAATGAGCAGTTCTTC. This chain links TRBV5-6 with TRBJ2-1, with 9 bases fitting TRBD1. With 4 bases clipped from V and 4 bases from J, the junction kept 6 bases outside the gene matches. CDR1 is SGHDT, CDR2 YYEEEE, per germline. The CDR3 spans 15 residues.

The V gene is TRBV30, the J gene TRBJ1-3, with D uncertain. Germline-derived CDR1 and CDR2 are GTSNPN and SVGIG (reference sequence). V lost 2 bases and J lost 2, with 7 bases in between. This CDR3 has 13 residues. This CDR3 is CAWSLEPGNTIYF. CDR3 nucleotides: TGTGCCTGGAGTCTTGAGCCTGGAAACACCATATATTTT.